The clone carrying this T cell receptor (beta chain) was counted once. The antigen remains unidentified. V dropped 5 bases and J dropped 0 bases, with 10 bases sitting between them. From germline, CDR1 is SGHTA and CDR2 FQGTGA. The CDR3 has 14 amino acids. The data derive from a study of cytomegalovirus exposure and HLA in healthy donors. Study results and limitations: The authors excluded some V segments, including TRBV6-2 and TRBV6-3, as indistinguishable. Immune exposure data for these donors was limited to CMV serostatus. Altogether, 164 TCR beta chains were recorded as cytomegalovirus-associated. On later analysis, the bulk of CMV-associated TCR beta chains appeared to be HLA-restricted.

In the PCR, 60 Vbeta and 13 Jbeta primers were used. Sequencing used immunoSEQ multiplex PCR; TCRdb keeps in-frame clones, though not all of them. The sample holds roughly 77,000 clones, roughly 69% seen once. J is TRBJ1-2 and V is TRBV7-3; TRBD1 might be the D (6 bases). The source is a woman aged 50 to 60 in good health and CMV-seropositive. The sample comprised PBMCs. The CDR3 DNA follows: TGTGCCAGCAGCGTCAGGGGTTCTAACTATGGCTACACCTTC. It yields the protein CASSVRGSNYGYTF.